This is a list of T cell receptor beta chains from one sample in a study of blood T cells in healthy people across ages. TCRdb used MiXCR to reprocess the 5' RACE reads, holding one entry per CDR3 protein. The sample carries 1,500,000 or so distinct CDR3 sequences, approximately 59% recorded once. The sample comprised blood. Receptors were obtained from a man between 18 and 29 years old in good health. The CDR3 runs from the conserved cysteine through the conserved F or W. The D gene is left open where the match is weak. Size is stated for part of the rows, as once, few or many counts, or as a class when the clone is expanded.

clone size	V gene	D gene	J gene	CDR3 DNA	CDR3 protein
.	TRBV15	.	TRBJ2-2	TGTGCCACCAGCAGAGAAGTTACCGGGGAGCTGTTTTTT	CATSREVTGELFF
.	TRBV28	.	TRBJ1-2	TGTGCCAGCAGCCCTCTCGGGGGGTCAACTGGCTACACCTTC	CASSPLGGSTGYTF
.	TRBV27	.	TRBJ2-3	TGTGCCAGCAGTTTCCGAGGAAGGGCAAGGGATGCACAGTATTTT	CASSFRGRARDAQYF
.	TRBV7-2	.	TRBJ1-5	TGTGTCAGCAGCCATCCCAACCAGCCCCAGCATTTT	CVSSHPNQPQHF
.	TRBV29-1	TRBD2	TRBJ2-1	TGCAGCGTTGAAGGGGCGAGCGGGAGTGAGCAGTTCTTC	CSVEGASGSEQFF
.	TRBV10-3	TRBD2	TRBJ2-1	TGTGCCATCAGTGAGCCGGCACTAGCGGGAGGGCCTCATGAGCAGTTCTTC	CAISEPALAGGPHEQFF
few	TRBV5-1	TRBD2	TRBJ2-3	TGCGCCAGCAGCTTGGAGAGGGGACTAGCGGGGGGCCGAGGCACAGATACGCAGTATTTT	CASSLERGLAGGRGTDTQYF
.	TRBV7-6	TRBD1	TRBJ2-7	TGCGCCAGCAGCCTCGGGACAGATGAACAGTACTTC	CASSLGTDEQYF
few	TRBV7-6	.	TRBJ1-6	TGTGCCAGCAGCTTGGTAGGAGACCATAATTCACCCCTCCACTTT	CASSLVGDHNSPLHF
.	TRBV29-1	.	TRBJ1-1	TGCAGCGTTGATCTCAGGGGGAACACTGAAGCTTTCTTT	CSVDLRGNTEAFF
.	TRBV10-3	TRBD2	TRBJ2-1	TGTGCCATCAGCTTGGTTCCGGGACTAAGGAATGAGCAGTTCTTC	CAISLVPGLRNEQFF
few	TRBV3-1	.	TRBJ2-3	TGTGCCAGCAGCCAAGATGTAGATACGCAGTATTTT	CASSQDVDTQYF
.	TRBV27	.	TRBJ2-7	TGTGCCAGCAGTCCCGCGAATGTAGCCGAGCAGTACTTC	CASSPANVAEQYF
few	TRBV28	TRBD2	TRBJ2-5	TGTGCCAGCAGTGTAACTAGCGGGGGGGCTGAGACCCAGTACTTC	CASSVTSGGAETQYF
few	TRBV12-3/TRBV12-4	.	TRBJ2-5	TGTGCCAGCAGTTCGGGACACAAGAAGTACTTC	CASSSGHKKYF
.	TRBV20-1	TRBD1	TRBJ1-1	TGCAGTGCTCGACAGGGTTTATGGACTGAAGCTTTCTTT	CSARQGLWTEAFF
.	TRBV29-1	.	TRBJ2-7	TGCAACGTTGAAGATCACGGCGCCGACTCCTACAATGAGCAGTACTTC	CNVEDHGADSYNEQYF
.	TRBV29-1	TRBD2	TRBJ2-7	TGCAGCGTTAATTTAGCGGGAGGGCCCTACGAGCAGTACTTC	CSVNLAGGPYEQYF
.	TRBV11-2	TRBD2	TRBJ2-7	TGTGCCAGCAGCCCTCTAGCGGGAAGGGGGGTTTGGGAGCAGTACTTC	CASSPLAGRGVWEQYF
once	TRBV11-2	TRBD1	TRBJ2-7	TGTGCCAGCATCCTGATCGTGACAGGGAGCTACGAGCAGTACTTC	CASILIVTGSYEQYF
.	TRBV20-1	TRBD2	TRBJ2-7	TGCAGTGCTAGAGAGAGAGCGGGCGGGAGCCACGAGCAGTACTTC	CSARERAGGSHEQYF
.	TRBV29-1	.	TRBJ2-1	TGCAGCGTTGCTCCGAACAATGAGCAGTTCTTC	CSVAPNNEQFF
.	TRBV25-1	.	TRBJ1-4	TGTGCCAGCAGTGAAGTTCGGGGGTTACATGAAAAACTGTTTTTT	CASSEVRGLHEKLFF
.	TRBV28	.	TRBJ1-5	TGTGCCAGCAGACAGGACGGGCGCAATCAGCCCCAGCATTTT	CASRQDGRNQPQHF
.	TRBV5-1	TRBD2	TRBJ2-3	TGCGCCAGCAGCTTGGCTAGCGGGAGATCCGATACGCAGTATTTT	CASSLASGRSDTQYF
.	TRBV10-2	.	TRBJ2-5	TGCGCCAGCAGTGAAGAGGGGTGGGGGGAGACCCAGTACTTC	CASSEEGWGETQYF
.	TRBV7-2	.	TRBJ2-7	TGTGCCAGCAGCTTAAACCTTGTGAATTACGAGCAGTACTTC	CASSLNLVNYEQYF
once	TRBV20-1	TRBD1	TRBJ1-6	TGCAGTGCTAGAGCTCCACAGGGGGCAGGTTCACCCCTCCACTTT	CSARAPQGAGSPLHF
once	TRBV20-1	TRBD1	TRBJ2-5	TGCAGTGCTAGGGACAGGGCGAGCGAGACCCAGTACTTC	CSARDRASETQYF
few	TRBV4-1	.	TRBJ2-7	TGCGCCAGCAGCCCTACCGCATTAGGGAACGAGCAGTACTTC	CASSPTALGNEQYF
few	TRBV6-2/TRBV6-3	.	TRBJ1-1	TGTGCCAGCAGTGGGGGGTTTAGCACTGAAGCTTTCTTT	CASSGGFSTEAFF
.	TRBV7-9	.	TRBJ1-5	TGTGCCAGCAGCTTAGCGCTATCAGGGAAGTCGTCTCAGCCCCAGCATTTT	CASSLALSGKSSQPQHF
.	TRBV4-2	TRBD2	TRBJ2-7	TGTGCCAGCAGCCAAGACGGGCTAGCGGGAGTTTACGAGCAGTACTTC	CASSQDGLAGVYEQYF
.	TRBV6-1	.	TRBJ1-4	TGTGCCAGCAGCCCAGGGAACGATGAAAAACTGTTTTTT	CASSPGNDEKLFF
.	TRBV11-2	TRBD1	TRBJ2-7	TGTGCCAGCAGCTTAGCCCCCGGGACAGGGAGGAACGAGCAGTACTTC	CASSLAPGTGRNEQYF
.	TRBV7-2	.	TRBJ2-1	TGTGCCAGCAGCTTAGTTACGGGACCAGTCGTCAATGAGCAGTTCTTC	CASSLVTGPVVNEQFF
.	TRBV29-1	.	TRBJ2-7	TGCAGCGTCCGGCCCCGGGACAACGAGCAGTACTTC	CSVRPRDNEQYF
few	TRBV6-1	TRBD2	TRBJ2-1	TGTGCCAGCACGGGAAGCGGGAGACGTGTGTACAATGAGCAGTTCTTC	CASTGSGRRVYNEQFF
.	TRBV20-1	.	TRBJ2-3	TGCAGTACTACAACCGGGACTAGCACAGATACGCAGTATTTT	CSTTTGTSTDTQYF
.	TRBV20-1	.	TRBJ2-1	TGCAGTGCTACACAGCCGATTAATTTGTATGAGCAGTTCTTC	CSATQPINLYEQFF
.	TRBV7-2	.	TRBJ2-4	TGTGCCAGCAGCTCCGGACACGTAGACAACATTCAGTACTTC	CASSSGHVDNIQYF
.	TRBV6-5	.	TRBJ2-2	TGTGCCAGCAGTGCCCTTGGAATCACCGGGGAGCTGTTTTTT	CASSALGITGELFF
.	TRBV5-1	.	TRBJ1-2	TGCACCAGCAGGGCTGGGGCTTCGAACTATGGCTACACCTTC	CTSRAGASNYGYTF
few	TRBV29-1	.	TRBJ2-7	TGCAGCGTTGAAGAGTGGTTGACGAGCTCCTACGAGCAGTACTTC	CSVEEWLTSSYEQYF
few	TRBV20-1	.	TRBJ2-7	TGCAGTGCTACCTCCATCGGACACTCCTACGAGCAGTACTTC	CSATSIGHSYEQYF
.	TRBV10-3	.	TRBJ1-5	TGTGCCATCAGTGAAGAAAGTCAGCCCCAGCATTTT	CAISEESQPQHF